The T cell receptor beta chain under discussion was sequenced for a study of shared clonotypes between healthy human individuals. The method was immunoSEQ multiplex PCR; TCRdb's version includes in-frame clones alone and lacks a portion of them. The table has 2 million to 2.5 million clones, 93% seen once. The CDR3 has 15 residues. V shed 0 bases and J 5 bases; nucleotides not matched to a gene: 3. The germline V gene encodes CDR1 SGDLS and CDR2 YYNGEE. Notes on this clone: Other DNA sequences in the same sample also yield this CDR3.

The gene calls are TRBV9 and TRBJ2-1; 9 bases map to TRBD2. This clonotype was sampled from a man between 18 and 29 years old in good health. Some clones in this sample may be carry-over from other donors' samples. The specimen was naive CD4+ T cells from PBMCs. Sample subset: CD45RA+ positively selected. This chain's CDR3 is CASSVVAGANNEQFF. The DNA for the CDR3 is TGTGCCAGCAGCGTAGTAGCGGGGGCGAACAATGAGCAGTTCTTC.